This T cell receptor (beta chain) derives from a study of vaccination and CD4 T cells after COVID-19. Overall study: Samples taken post-COVID came a median 101 days after diagnosis, ranging from 35 to 161. Median time from second vaccine dose to sampling was just over 70 days (14 to 241). Overlapping SARS-CoV-2, HCoV-NL63, HCoV-OC43 and HCoV-229E spike peptides were used to stimulate cells.

Treatment of the sample: roughly 10-day PBMC culture with coronavirus spike peptide pools or control peptides (ViraFEST assay). ViraFEST grew antigen-specific T cells using peptide pools, then sequenced TCRs. This CDR3 contains 14 residues. From germline, CDR1 is SGHNT and CDR2 YENEEA. Trimming took off 1 base at V and 8 bases at J, with 14 bases between the two ends. Concerning this clonotype itself: Its antigen is as yet unknown.

The Oncomine TCR Beta short-read assay was applied to DNA of cultured CD4+ T cells. TCRdb itself ran the PCR reads through MiXCR, one entry per CDR3 protein. The data hold around 12,000 distinct CDR3 sequences, with about 32% observed a single time. This sample comprised CD4+ T cells from blood, cultured in vitro, obtained before SARS-CoV-2 vaccination. The TCR originated in a human donor who received a COVID-19 vaccine. The V call is TRBV11-3, the J call TRBJ1-1; no reliable D call. The CDR3 bases are TGTGCCAGCAGCTTAGCACGGGGTGCCGTGGAAGCTTTCTTT. It translates to CASSLARGAVEAFF.